This TCR beta chain was sequenced in a study of blood T cell repertoires in COVID-19. Whole-study context: Sites across the United States, Italy and Spain contributed samples from acute and convalescent COVID-19. T cells, B-cell-depleted T cells, or PBMCs provided the cDNA or gDNA that served as material.

This clone showed up just once. As handled by the study authors: Cell counts per sample came from amplifying reference gene primers. Libraries were prepared by immunoSEQ multiplex PCR; TCRdb keeps only in-frame clonotypes and omits some of them. The V and J calls and clone size were taken over from that table, and D and trimming were inferred from the DNA. Of some 150,000 clones listed, 88% are singletons. Sequencing was performed on peripheral blood. The TCR originated in a woman in her 70s with acute or convalescent COVID-19.

The CDR3 nucleotides are TGTGCCAGCAGCCAACGGGTCAGAACAGATACGCAGTATTTT. It codes for CASSQRVRTDTQYF. V usage is TRBV14 and J usage is TRBJ2-3; D is unclear. Germline V gene lookup returns CDR1 SGHDN and CDR2 FVKESK. Trimming removed 2 bases at V and 3 bases at J, with 9 bases between. The CDR3 contains 14 residues.